Shown below are 14 T cell receptor beta chains from a single sample sequenced in a study of cytotoxic CD8 clonotypes in ibrutinib-treated CLL. The method was immunoSEQ multiplex PCR; TCRdb's version includes in-frame clones alone and lacks a portion of them. The sample records 65,000 to 95,000 clones, just over 85% being singletons. The sample was PBMCs, taken before ibrutinib treatment. Every receptor here comes from a human donor with chronic lymphocytic leukemia.

The chain links TRBV6-6 to TRBJ1-2; 7 bases match TRBD1. This CDR3 contains 12 residues. Germline V gene sequence: CDR1 MNHNY, CDR2 SVGAGI (reference sequence). Trimming cost V 5 bases and J 7 bases; bases outside gene matches: 4. Here the CDR3 DNA reads TGTGCCAGCAGTCAGACAGGGACTGGCTACACCTTC. Protein product: CASSQTGTGYTF.

The rearrangement uses TRBV7-7 and TRBJ2-1; perhaps TRBD1 as D (5 bases). Germline CDR1 is SSHAT and CDR2 is FNYEAQ (reference sequence). V shed 6 bases and J shed 6 bases, with 15 bases lying between them. The CDR3 is 14 residues long. The CDR3 DNA sequence: TGTGCCAGCAGACCAAACAACCAGGGCAATGAGCAGTTCTTC. This encodes CASRPNNQGNEQFF.

This clone occurred a few times. This chain connects TRBV9 to TRBJ2-7, with D perhaps matching TRBD1 or TRBD2 (6 bases each). Germline CDR1 is SGDLS and CDR2 is YYNGEE. V shed 3 bases and J shed 2 bases, with 24 bases lying between them. CDR3 length: 18 residues. The CDR3 here is CASSGAPRARGLTYEQYF. For the CDR3, the DNA is TGTGCCAGCAGCGGAGCCCCACGCGCTCGGGGGCTGACCTACGAGCAGTACTTC.

The chain has TRBV18 and TRBJ2-2, with D perhaps TRBD2 (5 bases). Germline V gene lookup returns CDR1 KGHSH and CDR2 LQKENI. V was shortened by 3 bases and J by 6 bases, with 8 bases between the two germline ends. This CDR3 region has 13 residues. Here the CDR3 reads CASSPTRAGELFF. The CDR3 region has the DNA TGTGCCAGCTCACCTACGAGGGCCGGGGAGCTGTTTTTT.

The V gene is TRBV4-1, the J gene TRBJ2-7, with D possibly TRBD2 on 6 matching bases. Germline loops: CDR1 MGHRA, CDR2 YSYEKL. The V and J ends lost 4 bases and 5 bases respectively, with 18 bases between them. The CDR3 loop spans 15 amino acids. CDR3 residues: CASSLRTGVGDEQYF. The CDR3 DNA reads as TGCGCCAGCAGCCTCCGGACGGGGGTAGGAGACGAGCAGTACTTC.

V and J are TRBV27 and TRBJ1-4; 7 nucleotides align to TRBD1. This CDR3 is 14 amino acids long. J lost 8 bases, V lost 2 bases, and 5 bases had no gene match. Germline assignment: CDR1 MNHEY and CDR2 SMNVEV (reference sequence). CDR3 nucleotides: TGTGCCAGCAGTTTAAGTAGGGGGCGGGAAAAACTGTTTTTT. Protein product: CASSLSRGREKLFF.

The rearrangement links TRBV6-5 to TRBJ1-1, with D hard to call. The length of the CDR3 is 14 residues. Germline V gene sequence: CDR1 MNHEY, CDR2 SVGAGI. Trimming took off 9 bases at V and 2 bases at J, with 16 bases between the two ends. CDR3 nucleotides: TGTGCCAGTTTGAAAATGACGGGAAACACTGAAGCTTTCTTT. Residues: CASLKMTGNTEAFF.

The chain has TRBV29-1 and TRBJ1-1; D not resolved. The CDR3 contains 13 residues. Germline V lookup: CDR1 SQVTM, CDR2 ANQGSEA. Trimming pared 7 bases from V and 10 bases from J, leaving 22 bases between. The CDR3 sequence is CSGHRETERGAFF. As DNA, the CDR3 is TGCAGCGGGCACCGGGAGACGGAACGTGGAGCTTTCTTT.

The chain joins TRBV11-2 to TRBJ1-5, with 7 bases identical to TRBD1. The CDR3 length is 19 residues. Germline V gene data show CDR1 as SGHAT and CDR2 as FQNNGV. J lost 3 bases, V lost 4 bases, and 18 bases had no gene match. In nucleotides, the CDR3 is TGTGCCAGCAGCTCCAGATCCCAAACAGGGGAGGGAGACAATCAGCCCCAGCATTTT. Its translation is CASSSRSQTGEGDNQPQHF. Full variable domain (missing parts from reference TRBV11-2 and TRBJ1-5): EAGVAQSPRYKIIEKRQSVAFWCNPISGHATLYWYQQILGQGPKLLIQFQNNGVVDDSQLPKDRFSAERLKGVDSTLKIQPAKLEDSAVYLCASSSRSQTGEGDNQPQHFGDGTRLSIL.

The gene calls are TRBV9 and TRBJ2-1; D may be TRBD2 (5 bases). Germline V gene lookup returns CDR1 SGDLS and CDR2 YYNGEE. CDR3 length: 14 residues. The V end was cut by 4 bases, the J end by 5 bases, with 13 bases between. CDR3 DNA sequence: TGTGCCAGCAGCCCTTTGAGGGTTAACAATGAGCAGTTCTTC. Translation: CASSPLRVNNEQFF.

The chain is built from TRBV10-2 and TRBJ2-1, with TRBD1 matching over 8 bases. CDR1 is WSHSY, CDR2 SAAADI, per germline. The trim removed 6 bases at V and 7 bases at J, leaving 11 bases unmatched. The CDR3 is 15 amino acids. DNA of the CDR3: TGCGCCAGCAGGCAGACGGACAGGGTCGGGAATGAGCAGTTCTTC. Translated, it gives CASRQTDRVGNEQFF.

In this sample, this clone turned up once. The genes are TRBV19 and TRBJ2-3; 9 bases match TRBD2. With 1 base clipped from V and 2 bases from J, the junction kept 7 bases outside the gene matches. The CDR3 totals 17 residues. Germline values: CDR1 LNHDA, CDR2 SQIVND (reference sequence). The CDR3 DNA reads TGTGCCAGTAGTATAGTCCCCAGACTAGCGGACACAGATACGCAGTATTTT. Translated, it gives CASSIVPRLADTDTQYF.

The chain employs TRBV2 and TRBJ1-5; D ambiguous. The CDR3 sequence is 13 residues long. V gave up 4 bases and J gave up 4 bases, with 8 bases separating them. Germline V gene sequence: CDR1 SNHLY, CDR2 FYNNEI. The CDR3 DNA sequence: TGTGCCAGCAGTGGTAACCAGAATCAGCCCCAGCATTTT. This encodes CASSGNQNQPQHF.

The CDR3 DNA is TGCGCCAGCAGCTTACGTCCGCGACAGGGCAATGAGCAGTTCTTC. Translated: CASSLRPRQGNEQFF. This chain joins TRBV5-1 and TRBJ2-1; 7 bases are shared with TRBD1. CDR1 and CDR2 from the germline V gene are SGHRS and YFSETQ. The CDR3 has 15 residues. After removal of 2 bases from V and 6 bases from J, the junction contained 8 bases not matched to a gene.